The sequence of this TCR beta chain was determined in a study of somatic mutations in cytotoxic T cells in rheumatoid arthritis. As for the study in general: Purity of nearly 100% was reached when some V beta antibody-stained T-cell populations were flow-sorted, including V beta1+ cells sequenced for TCRB.

This table comes from immunoSEQ multiplex PCR, and its TCRdb copy is limited to in-frame clones, with some not included. The data hold fewer than 20,000 clones, with around 80% observed a single time. CDR3 length: 11 amino acids. Germline loops: CDR1 LNHNV, CDR2 YYDKDF (reference sequence). V lost 3 bases to trimming and J lost 4 bases, with 3 bases between them. The receptor was derived from a woman aged 50 to 60 with rheumatoid arthritis. The specimen sequenced was CD8+ T cells sorted from blood. The gene calls are TRBV15 and TRBJ1-1; unclear D gene. For the CDR3, the DNA is TGTGCCACCAGCAGCGTCACTGAAGCTTTCTTT. This encodes CATSSVTEAFF.